This TCR beta chain originates from a study of blood T cells in healthy people across ages. The ends lost 5 bases at V and 3 bases at J; junction bases unmatched: 8. Germline CDR1 reads DFQATT; CDR2 reads SNEGSKA (reference sequence). This CDR3 contains 15 residues. A note on this clonotype: Its antigen is not identified.

Study findings and constraints: Diversity was higher, and naive CD4+ cells more numerous, in long-lived donors than in aged donors. Per million T cells, TCR beta diversity dropped about linearly as age rose.

A J-beta primer mix and a sample-barcoded 5' primer were used in a second PCR of roughly 7 to 12 cycles. Unique molecular identifiers of 12 random nucleotides labeled each cDNA. TCRdb fed the 5' RACE reads into MiXCR, producing one record per CDR3 protein. The sample lists hundreds of thousands of distinct CDR3 sequences, roughly 64% occurring once. Every sample yielded at least 6.5 million isolated PBMCs. The genes are TRBV20-1 and TRBJ2-3; 10 positions agree with TRBD1. This clonotype was sampled from a young man in good health. Sequencing used blood. The CDR3 region is CSARPGQGITDTQYF. DNA of the CDR3: TGCAGTGCTCGTCCGGGACAGGGGATTACAGATACGCAGTATTTT.